A selection of T cell receptor beta chains follows, all from one sample in a study of human T cells and chemical hapten exposure. Via MiXCR, TCRdb re-called the RACE reads, giving one row per CDR3 protein. The data contain some 340,000 distinct CDR3 sequences, 6% to 8.5% of them seen just once; the ten biggest clones take up around 8.2%. Sequencing was performed on whole blood, taken in connection with sensitization to the hapten diphenylcyclopropenone (DPC). The receptors were gathered from a young woman with alopecia areata. Some clones in this sample may be carry-over from other donors' samples. Both conserved end residues are trimmed from each CDR3. Not all rows give a size; the values are once, few, many and, for expanded clones, a class.

V gene	J gene	clone size	CDR3 protein
TRBV6-1	TRBJ1-1	many	ASSETPNSALEAF
TRBV12-3/TRBV12-4	TRBJ1-4	NA	ASSPIGDRGEKLF
TRBV4-3	TRBJ2-1	few	ASSQTSGDYNEQF
TRBV29-1	TRBJ1-1	many	SVEFAGLNTEAF
TRBV10-3	TRBJ2-5	NA	AISGDLGETQY
TRBV27	TRBJ1-6	many	ASSLDRGYNSPLH
TRBV28	TRBJ2-7	many	ASTLTGQGYEQY
TRBV14	TRBJ1-6	NA	ASSQTYRGSYNSPLH
TRBV7-2	TRBJ2-3	few	ASSLGGDSTDTQY
TRBV29-1	TRBJ2-1	many	SVLTGAGEQF
TRBV7-9	TRBJ1-6	many	ASSSGTLYNSPLH
TRBV28	TRBJ2-7	NA	ASSVTSGSYEQY
TRBV20-1	TRBJ1-2	many	SARGLAYYGYT
TRBV27	TRBJ2-2	many	ASSVRPGAGELF
TRBV6-6	TRBJ1-1	NA	ASSHSWQGATEAF
TRBV7-8	TRBJ2-1	few	ASSSSFPLAGMPYNEQF
TRBV7-9	TRBJ1-4	few	ASGSKGGDEKLF
TRBV18	TRBJ2-3	few	ASSPIGQPTDTQY
TRBV12-3/TRBV12-4	TRBJ1-5	few	ASSSYGTGGSNQPQH
TRBV2	TRBJ2-1	many	ASSEGSLAPFYEQF
TRBV4-2	TRBJ2-2	few	ASSQDTGSGELF
TRBV27	TRBJ1-2	NA	ASSLGEKYGYT
TRBV3-1	TRBJ2-7	many	ASSLQGAHRQY
TRBV20-1	TRBJ2-7	many	SAREDYEQY
TRBV14	TRBJ2-1	few	ASSQDVNGGRRNEQF
TRBV6-5	TRBJ2-3	few	ASRLAETSTDTQY
TRBV6-2/TRBV6-3	TRBJ1-6	NA	ASCVGTGTSYNSPLH
TRBV29-1	TRBJ1-4	NA	SVELEGADEKLF
TRBV7-9	TRBJ2-3	many	ASSRERTDTQY
TRBV5-1	TRBJ1-1	few	ASSLVSMSRANTEAF
TRBV3-1	TRBJ2-2	many	ASSLPREASTGELF
TRBV7-2	TRBJ2-4	many	ASSSNPGQGAPKNIQY
TRBV18	TRBJ2-1	few	ASSPYRGDLYNEQF
TRBV7-9	TRBJ1-1	many	ASSSQTGNTEAF
TRBV29-1	TRBJ1-6	NA	SVSAGTGNSPLH
TRBV7-2	TRBJ2-2	few	ASSLEDRKNTGELF
TRBV5-1	TRBJ1-1	few	ASSPDLSTEAF
TRBV20-1	TRBJ1-1	many	SAHPTGKYTEAF